This record covers a single TCR beta chain. Its matching antigen is unknown. This sample is part of a study of shared clonotypes between healthy human individuals. TCRdb keeps only in-frame clones here, not all; method: immunoSEQ multiplex PCR. The sample records roughly 640,000 clones, around 74% being singletons. This CDR3 region has 15 residues. J lost 4 bases, V lost 0 bases, and 3 bases had no gene match. Germline V CDR1 and CDR2: SGHRS, YFSETQ. Overall study results and limits: Estimated richness values were generally larger in naive subsets than in memory subsets.

The V call is TRBV5-1, the J call TRBJ2-7; 11 positions agree with TRBD2. The clonotype originates from a woman aged 25 to 39 in good health. What was sequenced was memory CD4+ T cells sorted from blood. This sample's subset: CD45RA-negative fraction. The CDR3 region is CASSLVASGRYEQYF. CDR3 nucleotide sequence: TGCGCCAGCAGCTTGGTGGCTAGCGGGAGGTACGAGCAGTACTTC.